This T cell receptor (beta chain) was obtained from a study of human T cells and chemical hapten exposure. Germline V lookup: CDR1 DFQATT, CDR2 SNEGSKA (reference sequence). This CDR3 spans 15 amino acids. Trimming took 0 bases from V and 3 from J, leaving 11 bases between them. TCRdb redid the calling of the RACE reads with MiXCR, one entry per CDR3 protein. The sample carries 100,000 to 150,000 distinct CDR3 sequences, approximately 11% recorded once. Time point: patch test 3, about 24 weeks after DPC sensitization. The treatment here: therapeutic diphenylcyclopropenone sensitization with weekly scalp DPC.

The receptor comes from a woman aged 45-60 years with alopecia areata. Some clones in this sample may be carry-over from other donors' samples. The sample consisted of whole blood, taken in connection with sensitization to the hapten diphenylcyclopropenone (DPC). The rearrangement joins TRBV20-1 to TRBJ1-4; the D gene is possibly TRBD1 (5 bases). The CDR3 is CSARDLRGPNEKLFF. CDR3 DNA: TGCAGTGCTAGAGATCTAAGGGGTCCTAATGAAAAACTGTTTTTT.